Listed here are 21 T cell receptor beta chains from one sample, sequenced in a study of T cell responses to AZD1222 COVID-19 vaccine. The assay was immunoSEQ multiplex PCR, and TCRdb's table has in-frame clones only and misses some. This table has 65,000 to 95,000 clones, roughly 88% appearing once. The specimen was peripheral blood, collected 28 days after the second AZD1222 dose. The receptors originated from an adult who received the AZD1222 COVID-19 vaccine.

Only one count was recorded for this clone. This sequence joins TRBV30 and TRBJ2-1, with 8 bases aligning to TRBD1. This CDR3 is 14 amino acids long. The germline V gene encodes CDR1 GTSNPN and CDR2 SVGIG (reference sequence). V was clipped by 2 bases and J by 4 bases; unmatched bases: 4. This CDR3 reads CAWSRTGRYNEQFF. The CDR3 region has the DNA TGTGCCTGGAGTAGGACAGGGCGGTACAATGAGCAGTTCTTC.

This clone was picked up one time. The gene calls are TRBV4-1 and TRBJ1-4, with 10 nucleotides matching TRBD1. Germline-derived CDR1 and CDR2 are MGHRA and YSYEKL. V lost 1 base and J lost 8; bases outside the gene matches: 4. This CDR3 contains 15 residues. The CDR3 nucleotides are TGCGCCAGCAGCCAAGGACAGGGGGCCGGAGAAAAACTGTTTTTT. This encodes CASSQGQGAGEKLFF.

The V and J genes are TRBV5-4 and TRBJ2-7; possible D gene TRBD2, 7 bases. With 4 bases removed from V and 1 base from J, the gap between germline ends came to 21 bases. This CDR3 is 17 amino acids long. CDR1 SGHNT and CDR2 YYREEE come from the germline V gene (reference sequence). This CDR3 is CASSRNTGGLPSYEQYF. CDR3 nucleotides: TGTGCCAGCAGCCGCAACACGGGGGGCCTTCCTTCCTACGAGCAGTACTTC.

V is TRBV3-1 (or the pseudogene TRBV3-2) and J is TRBJ1-3; 10 positions agree with TRBD1. CDR3 size: 16 residues. CDR1 is LGHDT, CDR2 YNNKEL, per germline (reference sequence). V lost 1 base, J lost 2 bases, and 2 bases stayed unmatched. This CDR3 is CASSQAGTGAGNTIYF. CDR3 coding DNA: TGTGCCAGCAGCCAAGCCGGGACAGGGGCTGGAAACACCATATATTTT.

V gene TRBV5-8 combines with J gene TRBJ1-1; 10 bases align to TRBD1. The germline gives CDR1 SGHTS, CDR2 YDEGEE. Germline trimming cut 4 bases from V and 3 bases from J; bases unmatched to any gene: 9. The length of the CDR3 is 16 residues. As DNA, the CDR3 is TGTGCCAGCAGCGTACTGGGACAGGGGATTTACACTGAAGCTTTCTTT. Protein: CASSVLGQGIYTEAFF. The full variable domain, in which reference TRBV5-8 and TRBJ1-1 provide the parts outside the CDR3, is EAGVTQSPTHLIKTRGQQATLRCSPISGHTSVYWYQQALGLGLQFLLWYDEGEERNRGNFPPRFSGRQFPNYSSELNVNALELEDSALYLCASSVLGQGIYTEAFFGQGTRLTVV.

The CDR3 bases are TGTGCCAGCAGCTTAGATAAGATAGGACAGGGTGACAATGAGCAGTTCTTC. Its translation: CASSLDKIGQGDNEQFF. This chain uses TRBV11-3 with TRBJ2-1; 8 bases line up with TRBD1. The CDR3 has 17 amino acids. V was pared by 0 bases and J by 5 bases, with 9 bases of the junction left unmatched. Germline V gene data show CDR1 as SGHNT and CDR2 as YENEEA.

This chain links TRBV7-2 with TRBJ2-7; D not resolved. The CDR3 contains 13 residues. Deletions cut 7 bases from V and 2 bases from J, with 12 bases between. CDR1 is SGHTA, CDR2 FQGNSA, per germline. The CDR3 is CASTETNAYEQYF. The CDR3 DNA reads TGTGCCAGCACCGAAACAAATGCCTACGAGCAGTACTTC.

In its sample, this clone was seen once. The rearrangement joins TRBV2 to TRBJ2-5, with D perhaps TRBD1 (5 bases). The V gene's germline CDR1 is SNHLY and CDR2 FYNNEI. This CDR3 contains 13 residues. Trimming removed 8 bases at V and 2 bases at J, with 12 bases between. CDR3 loop: CASARDRQETQYF. CDR3 DNA: TGTGCCAGCGCCCGAGACAGACAAGAGACCCAGTACTTC.

In its sample, this clone ranks as medium-sized. V usage is TRBV19 and J usage is TRBJ1-1; D is uncertain. This CDR3 comprises 13 residues. V lost 6 bases to trimming and J lost 1 base, with 9 bases between them. The germline V gene has CDR1 LNHDA and CDR2 SQIVND (reference sequence). DNA for the CDR3: TGTGCCAGTAGGGAAATGGGGAACACTGAAGCTTTCTTT. Protein sequence: CASREMGNTEAFF.

This chain joins TRBV9 and TRBJ2-2; 12 bases fit TRBD1. V lost 2 bases to trimming and J lost 5 bases; unmatched junction nucleotides: 4. Per the germline V gene, CDR1 is SGDLS and CDR2 is YYNGEE. The CDR3 consists of 16 residues. The CDR3 DNA reads TGTGCCAGCAGCGTGCCGGGACAGGGGGCGACCGGGGAGCTGTTTTTT. Encoded protein: CASSVPGQGATGELFF.

V and J are TRBV3-1 (or the pseudogene TRBV3-2) and TRBJ1-3; 9 bases match TRBD1. The CDR3 loop spans 16 amino acids. CDR1 and CDR2 (germline): LGHDT, YNNKEL (reference sequence). The V gene end was trimmed by 6 bases and the J gene end by 3 bases; junction bases not matched to a gene: 9. As DNA, the CDR3 is TGTGCCAGCAGTGACAACAGGGGGCTAGGTGGAAACACCATATATTTT. Translation gives CASSDNRGLGGNTIYF.

V gene TRBV9 combines with J gene TRBJ2-1; 7 bases agree with TRBD1. Germline values: CDR1 SGDLS, CDR2 YYNGEE. The CDR3 is made up of 15 amino acids. Germline trimming cut 4 bases from V and 2 bases from J; bases unmatched to any gene: 6. The CDR3 bases are TGTGCCAGCAGCCCCCGGGACAGAACCTACAATGAGCAGTTCTTC. Protein sequence: CASSPRDRTYNEQFF.

This chain uses TRBV28 with TRBJ1-1; D remains unclear. CDR1 is MDHEN, CDR2 SYDVKM, per germline. Trimming cost V 6 bases and J 1 base, with 3 bases left between them. The length of the CDR3 is 11 residues. CDR3: CASRENTEAFF. CDR3 nucleotides: TGTGCCAGCAGGGAGAACACTGAAGCTTTCTTT.

J is TRBJ2-7 and V is TRBV12-3 or TRBV12-4; D remains ambiguous. The V and J ends lost 3 bases and 2 bases respectively, with 8 bases between them. This CDR3 has 13 amino acids. This CDR3 reads CASSLAAPYEQYF. The CDR3 nucleotides read TGTGCCAGCAGTTTGGCAGCCCCCTACGAGCAGTACTTC.

The V and J genes are TRBV29-1 and TRBJ1-2; D gene ambiguous. CDR3 length: 9 amino acids. Trimming removed 5 bases at V and 8 bases at J, with 6 bases between. CDR1 and CDR2 from the germline V gene are SQVTM and ANQGSEA. The CDR3 is CSVFDGYTF. The CDR3 nucleotides read TGCAGCGTTTTCGACGGCTACACCTTC.

This chain connects TRBV4-2 to TRBJ1-2; D is possibly TRBD1 (6 bases). Germline V gives CDR1 LGHNA, CDR2 YNFKEQ. There are 15 residues in the CDR3. The V and J ends lost 1 base and 5 bases respectively, with 14 bases between them. The CDR3 DNA reads TGTGCCAGCAGCCAAGCCCACAGGGAGGGTTATGGCTACACCTTC. Translation gives CASSQAHREGYGYTF.

The CDR3 protein is CASRGLARGETQYF. The DNA of the CDR3 is TGTGCCAGCAGGGGTCTAGCCAGGGGAGAGACCCAGTACTTC. The V and J genes are TRBV5-6 and TRBJ2-5; possibly TRBD1 for D (6 bases). Germline V CDR1 and CDR2: SGHDT, YYEEEE. The V end was cut by 5 bases, the J end by 4 bases, with 15 bases between. The CDR3 has 14 residues.

The chain uses TRBV27 and TRBJ1-1, with TRBD1 identical over 8 bases. V was clipped by 3 bases and J by 5 bases; unmatched bases: 5. This CDR3 comprises 14 residues. CDR1 and CDR2 (germline): MNHEY, SMNVEV (reference sequence). This CDR3 is CASSFRTGWTEAFF. CDR3 nucleotides: TGTGCCAGCAGTTTCAGGACAGGGTGGACTGAAGCTTTCTTT.

V is TRBV10-3 and J is TRBJ1-1, with D unresolved. The CDR3 covers 15 residues. V was clipped by 3 bases and J by 0 bases, with 11 bases between them. CDR1 is ENHRY and CDR2 is SYGVKD in the germline V gene. The CDR3 spells CAISDGKVMNTEAFF. In DNA, the CDR3 is TGTGCCATCAGTGACGGTAAAGTTATGAACACTGAAGCTTTCTTT.

The chain uses TRBV7-9 and TRBJ2-2, with 9 positions matching TRBD1. With 11 bases clipped from V and 1 base from J, the junction kept 8 bases outside the gene matches. The germline V gene encodes CDR1 SEHNR and CDR2 FQNEAQ (reference sequence). This CDR3 contains 15 residues. CDR3 sequence (DNA): TGTGCCTCAGTAAAGGGACAGGGGAACACCGGGGAGCTGTTTTTT. This translates into CASVKGQGNTGELFF.

The chain has TRBV27 and TRBJ2-5; either TRBD1 or TRBD2 may fit D (5 bases each). V gave up 8 bases and J gave up 2 bases, with 15 bases separating them. Per germline, CDR1 MNHEY and CDR2 SMNVEV (reference sequence). This CDR3 contains 14 residues. The CDR3 DNA follows: TGTGCCAGCCGGGACCTCTCCCTACAAGAGACCCAGTACTTC. It codes for CASRDLSLQETQYF.